The 29 T cell receptor beta chains below come from one sample, sequenced in a study of identical twins. TCRdb re-called the 5' RACE reads through MiXCR, storing one row per CDR3 protein. Among about 1.7 million distinct CDR3 sequences listed, more than 30% were seen once. The specimen sequenced was cord blood. The receptor source for this set is a newborn girl in good health.

The CDR3 DNA is TGTGCCAGCAGCGTCCGGGACAGGGAGCAGGAGACCCAGTACTTC. The encoded protein is CASSVRDREQETQYF. This chain connects TRBV4-2 to TRBJ2-5; 9 positions agree with TRBD1. This CDR3 has 15 amino acids. V shed 5 bases and J 5 bases; nucleotides not matched to a gene: 9. Germline CDR1 is LGHNA and CDR2 is YNFKEQ.

As concerns this clonotype: One end of the junction does not line up with germline, which may come from a read error. V and J are TRBV5-1 and TRBJ1-1; D may be TRBD1 (5 bases). CDR1 SGHRS and CDR2 YFSETQ come from the germline V gene. The CDR3 loop spans 13 amino acids. CDR3 bases: TGCGCCAGCAGTGACCCCAGGGCCACTGAGGCTTTCTTT. It yields the protein CASSDPRATEAFF.

In this sample, this clonotype turned up many times. The junction differs from germline at one of its ends, possibly a read error. The V and J genes are TRBV5-1 and TRBJ1-2; D not resolved. Germline loops: CDR1 SGHRS, CDR2 YFSETQ. The CDR3 is made up of 14 amino acids. CDR3 sequence (DNA): TGTGCCAGCAGTTTGGTAGGCTCTAACTATGGCTACACCTTC. Translation: CASSLVGSNYGYTF. Variable domain in full (rest from reference TRBV5-1 and TRBJ1-2): KAGVTQTPRYLIKTRGQQVTLSCSPISGHRSVSWYQQTPGQGLQFLFEYFSETQRNKGNFPGRFSGRQFSNSRSEMNVSTLELGDSALYLCASSLVGSNYGYTFGSGTRLTVV.

Regarding this clonotype: This clone may be a read error of a much larger clone one base away. J is TRBJ2-7 and V is TRBV10-3; the match to TRBD1 covers 11 bases. There are 13 residues in the CDR3. The germline CDR1 and CDR2 sequences are ENHRY and SYGVKD. This CDR3 is CVTGQGANYEQYF. The CDR3 DNA reads as TGTGTCACCGGACAGGGGGCGAACTACGAGCAGTACTTC.

Ten or more counts support this clonotype. The chain has TRBV27 and TRBJ1-6; 8 positions agree with TRBD1. The germline V gene has CDR1 MNHEY and CDR2 SMNVEV (reference sequence). After removal of 6 bases from V and 0 bases from J, the junction contained 4 bases not matched to a gene. The CDR3 is 16 residues long. The CDR3 protein is CASSRTGSSYNSPLHF. DNA for the CDR3: TGTGCCAGCAGCCGGACAGGGAGCTCCTATAATTCACCCCTCCACTTT.

This clonotype was detected only once. The J gene is TRBJ2-1, the V gene TRBV20-1; TRBD2 matches at 13 bases. This CDR3 region has 17 residues. Trimming cost V 1 base and J 10 bases; bases outside gene matches: 13. The V gene's germline CDR1 is DFQATT and CDR2 SNEGSKA (reference sequence). The CDR3 spells CSARGTSGGQITYEQFF. DNA for the CDR3: TGCAGTGCTAGAGGGACTAGCGGGGGCCAAATTACCTACGAGCAGTTCTTC.

The chain employs TRBV20-1 and TRBJ2-3, with TRBD2 matching over 8 bases. CDR3 size: 15 residues. J gave up 1 base and V 3 bases, and 6 bases lay outside the gene matches. The germline CDR1 and CDR2 sequences are DFQATT and SNEGSKA (reference sequence). The CDR3 protein is CSASRTSGGTDTQYF. CDR3 nucleotide sequence: TGCAGTGCTAGCCGTACTAGCGGAGGCACAGATACGCAGTATTTT.

The V and J genes are TRBV10-3 and TRBJ2-7; 11 nucleotides align to TRBD2. This CDR3 has 16 amino acids. Germline trimming cut 0 bases from V and 3 bases from J; bases unmatched to any gene: 4. Per the germline V gene, CDR1 is ENHRY and CDR2 is SYGVKD. The CDR3 spells CAISESVGLAGYEQYF. DNA of the CDR3: TGTGCCATCAGTGAGTCTGTCGGACTAGCGGGCTACGAGCAGTACTTC.

The sample holds a few counts of this clonotype. A junction end diverges from the germline sequence, so it may reflect a read error. V is TRBV2 and J is TRBJ2-1, with 12 bases lining up with TRBD1. The J call may be incorrect, as the DNA end agrees better with TRBJ2-7. The CDR3 contains 14 residues. CDR1 SNHLY and CDR2 FYNNEI come from the germline V gene. In DNA form, the CDR3 reads TGTGCCATACACCGGGACAGGGGGCCCTATGAGCAGTACTTC. Translation: CAIHRDRGPYEQYF.

The chain carries TRBV28 and TRBJ2-7, with TRBD2 as a possible D gene (5 bases). Germline V lookup: CDR1 MDHEN, CDR2 SYDVKM. This CDR3 has 15 amino acids. The V and J ends lost 1 base and 2 bases respectively, with 12 bases between them. The CDR3 DNA follows: TGTGCCAGCAGTTTATACTCCTCCGGGGCCTACGAGCAGTACTTC. Translation: CASSLYSSGAYEQYF.

This clonotype has at least ten counts. The V and J genes are TRBV5-1 and TRBJ1-1; D gene uncertain. The V end was cut by 0 bases, the J end by 3 bases, with 9 bases between. CDR3 length: 14 amino acids. Germline lookup yields CDR1 SGHRS and CDR2 YFSETQ. CDR3 region: CASSLAGRDTEAFF. The CDR3 DNA sequence: TGCGCCAGCAGCTTGGCGGGGAGGGACACTGAAGCTTTCTTT. Filled out from reference TRBV5-1 and TRBJ1-1, the complete variable domain reads KAGVTQTPRYLIKTRGQQVTLSCSPISGHRSVSWYQQTPGQGLQFLFEYFSETQRNKGNFPGRFSGRQFSNSRSEMNVSTLELGDSALYLCASSLAGRDTEAFFGQGTRLTVV.

This clonotype was counted between two and nine times. The chain joins TRBV20-1 to TRBJ2-7; D is undetermined. This CDR3 has 12 residues. Germline V gene sequence: CDR1 DFQATT, CDR2 SNEGSKA (reference sequence). Trimming stripped 4 bases from V and 3 bases from J, with 10 bases between. For the CDR3, the DNA is TGCAGTGCTATACCGAAGGGCTACGAGCAGTACTTC. It is translated as CSAIPKGYEQYF.

This clonotype was seen a handful of times. The chain couples TRBV11-2 to TRBJ2-3, with 9 bases aligning to TRBD1. This CDR3 contains 15 residues. The V gene's germline CDR1 is SGHAT and CDR2 FQNNGV. V dropped 6 bases and J dropped 7; count of bases not matched to a gene: 11. The CDR3 here is CASSEDRGFVNTQYF. For the CDR3, the DNA is TGTGCCAGCAGTGAGGACAGGGGATTCGTGAATACGCAGTATTTT.

CDR3 in amino acids: CASGRKNIRTDTQYF. The CDR3 nucleotides read TGTGCCAGCGGAAGGAAAAATATCCGGACAGATACGCAGTATTTT. The V call is TRBV12-3 or TRBV12-4, the J call TRBJ2-3; D unclear. The CDR3 contains 15 residues. The ends were cut back, 8 bases at V and 3 bases at J, with 18 bases in the middle.

The chain joins TRBV7-8 to TRBJ1-1; no definite D call. Germline loops: CDR1 SGHVS, CDR2 FQNEAQ. Between the trimmed V and J ends, which lost 4 bases and 4 bases, there was a span of 13 bases. CDR3 length: 14 amino acids. CDR3 DNA sequence: TGTGCCAGCAGCTCTAGTAGGGTAGGCACTGAAGCTTTCTTT. Its protein is CASSSSRVGTEAFF.

V and J are TRBV12-5 and TRBJ2-5; D possibly corresponds to TRBD2 (5 bases). CDR3 size: 15 residues. V gave up 4 bases and J gave up 1 base, with 13 bases separating them. Germline V gene sequence: CDR1 LGHNT, CDR2 FRNRAP. The CDR3 DNA is TGTGCTAGTGGTTCCTACTACCGGGGCCAAGAGACCCAGTACTTC. Residues: CASGSYYRGQETQYF.

The chain combines TRBV4-1 with TRBJ1-1; a weak D match, TRBD1 (5 bases). Deletions cut 4 bases from V and 0 bases from J, with 9 bases between. This CDR3 comprises 14 residues. Germline CDR1 reads MGHRA; CDR2 reads YSYEKL. DNA of the CDR3: TGCGCCAGCAGCCGGGGACCGATGAACACTGAAGCTTTCTTT. Protein: CASSRGPMNTEAFF.

V gene TRBV7-9 combines with J gene TRBJ2-7; D could derive from TRBD1 or TRBD2 (5 bases each). This CDR3 region has 17 residues. V lost 4 bases and J 2 bases, leaving 21 bases between the germline ends. CDR1 is SEHNR and CDR2 is FQNEAQ in the germline V gene (reference sequence). This chain's CDR3 is CASSSARGDVGTYEQYF. The DNA of the CDR3 is TGTGCCAGCAGCTCAGCCCGAGGGGACGTGGGGACCTACGAGCAGTACTTC.

The gene calls are TRBV27 and TRBJ1-6, with 8 bases aligning to TRBD1. The CDR3 length is 17 residues. V trimming: 4 bases; J trimming: 9 bases; junction bases outside the gene matches: 14. Looked up from germline, CDR1 is MNHEY and CDR2 is SMNVEV (reference sequence). Written as DNA, the CDR3 is TGTGCCAGCAGTTACGTTACGCCCGGACAGGGAGGTTCACCCCTCCACTTT. It is translated as CASSYVTPGQGGSPLHF.

The rearrangement joins TRBV20-1 to TRBJ2-3; 7 bases line up with TRBD1. CDR1 DFQATT and CDR2 SNEGSKA come from the germline V gene (reference sequence). The V gene end was trimmed by 4 bases and the J gene end by 5 bases; junction bases not matched to a gene: 12. CDR3 length equals 15 residues. The CDR3 is CSAIGRDRQGDTQYF. Written as DNA, the CDR3 is TGCAGTGCTATAGGCCGGGACCGACAGGGAGATACGCAGTATTTT.

This clonotype was recorded once. The gene calls are TRBV28 and TRBJ2-5; weak D call: TRBD1 (6 bases). The CDR3 runs 15 residues. Per germline, CDR1 MDHEN and CDR2 SYDVKM. Trimming pared 1 base from V and 5 bases from J, leaving 14 bases between. The CDR3 coding sequence is TGTGCCAGCAGTTTATACGTTTCAGGGGCTGAGACCCAGTACTTC. Translated, it gives CASSLYVSGAETQYF.

The V call is TRBV4-1, the J call TRBJ2-3; no reliable D call. V lost 1 base and J lost 0, with 11 bases in between. Germline V CDR1 and CDR2: MGHRA, YSYEKL. CDR3 size: 16 residues. This chain's CDR3 is CASSQGKLPSTDTQYF. Here the CDR3 DNA reads TGCGCCAGCAGCCAAGGGAAGCTCCCTAGCACAGATACGCAGTATTTT.

The rearrangement links TRBV24-1 to TRBJ2-1, with D hard to call. The J call is in doubt because the DNA end fits TRBJ2-7 better. CDR1 is KGHDR and CDR2 is SFDVKD in the germline V gene. This CDR3 spans 13 amino acids. CDR3 region: CATSDSIDDEQYF. The CDR3 nucleotides read TGTGCCACCAGTGATTCAATAGATGATGAGCAGTACTTC.

The CDR3 nucleotides read TGCAGTGCTAGGCTAGCGGGGGGGTCACGAACCTACGAGCAGTACTTC. Its protein is CSARLAGGSRTYEQYF. This sequence joins TRBV20-1 and TRBJ2-7; 12 positions match TRBD2. J gave up 2 bases and V 3 bases, and 8 bases lay outside the gene matches. Germline V gene lookup returns CDR1 DFQATT and CDR2 SNEGSKA (reference sequence). CDR3 length equals 16 residues.

This clonotype was seen only a few times. This rearrangement joins TRBV28 to TRBJ2-6; weak D call: TRBD1 (6 bases). The germline V and J ends were trimmed by 6 bases and 7 bases, with 16 bases remaining between them. The CDR3 length is 15 residues. Germline V gene sequence: CDR1 MDHEN, CDR2 SYDVKM. The CDR3 DNA reads as TGTGCCAGCAGCCAAGGACAGATCCGAGCCAACGTCCTGACTTTC. Protein product: CASSQGQIRANVLTF.

CDR3 coding DNA: TGTGCCACCAGTGATCCGGGATACAATGAGCAGTACTTC. Amino acids: CATSDPGYNEQYF. The chain joins TRBV24-1 to TRBJ2-1; D perhaps matches TRBD2 (5 bases). The J call is doubtful: the DNA matches TRBJ2-7 better. The CDR3 runs to 13 residues. Germline-derived CDR1 and CDR2 are KGHDR and SFDVKD.

This clonotype was detected a few times. The chain combines TRBV6-5 with TRBJ1-2; D gene unclear. Trimming removed 6 bases from V and 4 bases from J, with 12 bases in between. CDR1 and CDR2 from the germline V gene are MNHEY and SVGAGI. CDR3 length equals 13 residues. The CDR3 loop is CASRIDGTYGYTF. CDR3 in DNA: TGTGCCAGCAGGATCGACGGCACCTATGGCTACACCTTC.

V and J are TRBV15 and TRBJ1-4, with a tentative D call TRBD1 (6 bases). The germline gives CDR1 LNHNV, CDR2 YYDKDF (reference sequence). With 0 bases removed from V and 4 bases from J, the gap between germline ends came to 9 bases. The CDR3 is made up of 15 amino acids. CDR3 sequence: CATSREVDSNEKLFF. CDR3 DNA: TGTGCCACCAGCAGAGAAGTGGACAGTAATGAAAAACTGTTTTTT.

Comments on this clonotype: The junction shows a germline mismatch at one end, possibly a read error. The chain has TRBV6-6 and TRBJ1-1; D unclear. The CDR3 contains 15 residues. Germline lookup yields CDR1 MNHNY and CDR2 SVGAGI (reference sequence). CDR3 protein: CASSSSRLQNTGAFF. The CDR3 DNA sequence: TGTGCCAGCAGTTCCTCGAGATTACAGAACACTGGAGCTTTCTTT.